This TCR beta chain derives from a study of blood T cell repertoires in COVID-19. Study-level information: Samples representing acute and convalescent COVID-19 were sourced from the United States, Italy and Spain. PBMCs, B-cell-depleted T cells, or T cells provided the cDNA or gDNA that made up the material.

Germline trimming cut 3 bases from V and 0 bases from J; bases unmatched to any gene: 4. This CDR3 is built from 16 residues. Germline loops: CDR1 SGHVS, CDR2 FQNEAQ. As processed by the authors: Estimation of nucleated cell counts relied on the amplification of reference gene primers. The repertoire was sequenced with immunoSEQ multiplex PCR; TCRdb's copy has only in-frame clones and lacks some. The V and J calls and the clone size are those of that table, but D and trimming were determined from the DNA. The sample records about 440,000 clones, around 89% being singletons. There are a few counts of this clone.

The receptor comes from a woman aged 50 to 65 with COVID-19, enrolled during active disease. Material for sequencing was peripheral blood. The chain joins TRBV7-8 to TRBJ2-3, with 9 bases aligning to TRBD2. The DNA of the CDR3 is TGTGCCAGCAGCTTGATGGCGGGGGGGAGCACAGATACGCAGTATTTT. Translation: CASSLMAGGSTDTQYF. The full variable domain, completed using reference TRBV7-8 and TRBJ2-3, is GAGVSQSPRYKVAKRGQDVALRCDPISGHVSLFWYQQALGQGPEFLTYFQNEAQLDKSGLPSDRFFAERPEGSVSTLKIQRTQQEDSAVYLCASSLMAGGSTDTQYFGPGTRLTVL.